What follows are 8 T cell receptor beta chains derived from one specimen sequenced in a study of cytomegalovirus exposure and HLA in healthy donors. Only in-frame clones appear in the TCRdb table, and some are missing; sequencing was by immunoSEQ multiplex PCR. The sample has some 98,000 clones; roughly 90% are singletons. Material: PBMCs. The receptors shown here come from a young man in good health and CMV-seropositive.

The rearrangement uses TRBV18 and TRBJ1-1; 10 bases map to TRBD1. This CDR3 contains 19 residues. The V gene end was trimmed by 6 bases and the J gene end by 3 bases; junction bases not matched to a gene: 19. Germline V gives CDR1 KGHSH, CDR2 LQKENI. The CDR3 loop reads CASSHRLPGQGFEDTEAFF. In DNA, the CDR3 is TGTGCCAGCTCGCATCGTCTACCGGGACAGGGGTTCGAGGACACTGAAGCTTTCTTT.

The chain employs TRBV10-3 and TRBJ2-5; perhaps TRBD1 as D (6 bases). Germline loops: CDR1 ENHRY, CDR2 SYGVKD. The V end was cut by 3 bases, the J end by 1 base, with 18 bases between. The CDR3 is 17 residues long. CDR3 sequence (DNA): TGTGCCATCAGTGACCAAGAGTTGAGGGGGTCCCAAGAGACCCAGTACTTC. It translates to CAISDQELRGSQETQYF.

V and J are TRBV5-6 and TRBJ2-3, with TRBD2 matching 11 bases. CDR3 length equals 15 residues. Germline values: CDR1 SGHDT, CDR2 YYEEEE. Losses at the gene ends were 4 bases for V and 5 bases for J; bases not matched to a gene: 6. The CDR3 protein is CASSSSGGAGDTQYF. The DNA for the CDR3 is TGTGCCAGCAGCAGTAGCGGGGGGGCAGGAGATACGCAGTATTTT.

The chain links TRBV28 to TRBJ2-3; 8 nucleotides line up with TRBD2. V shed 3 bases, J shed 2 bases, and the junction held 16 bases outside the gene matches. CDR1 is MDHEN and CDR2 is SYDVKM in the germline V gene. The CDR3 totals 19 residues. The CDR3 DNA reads TGTGCCAGCAGTTTTAACCGAGCGGGAGTTCTTCCGGACACAGATACGCAGTATTTT. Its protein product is CASSFNRAGVLPDTDTQYF.

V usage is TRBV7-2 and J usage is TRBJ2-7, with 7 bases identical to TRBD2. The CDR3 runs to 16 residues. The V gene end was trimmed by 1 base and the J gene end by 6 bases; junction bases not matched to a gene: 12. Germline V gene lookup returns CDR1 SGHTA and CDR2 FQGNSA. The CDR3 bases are TGTGCCAGCAGCTTAGGTGGGAGGGTAGGGTCCCTCGAGCAGTACTTC. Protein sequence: CASSLGGRVGSLEQYF.

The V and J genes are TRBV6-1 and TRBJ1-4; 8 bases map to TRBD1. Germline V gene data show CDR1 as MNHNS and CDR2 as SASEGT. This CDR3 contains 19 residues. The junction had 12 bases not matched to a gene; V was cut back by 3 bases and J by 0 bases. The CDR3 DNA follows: TGTGCCAGCAGTGAGGTCGTCGGCAGGGGGCGATCAACTAATGAAAAACTGTTTTTT. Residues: CASSEVVGRGRSTNEKLFF.

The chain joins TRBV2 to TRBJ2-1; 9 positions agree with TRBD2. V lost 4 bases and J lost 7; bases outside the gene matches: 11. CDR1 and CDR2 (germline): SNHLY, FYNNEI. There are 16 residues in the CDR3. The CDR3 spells CASSAARGGFKNEQFF. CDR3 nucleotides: TGTGCCAGCAGTGCTGCGCGGGGGGGCTTTAAGAATGAGCAGTTCTTC.

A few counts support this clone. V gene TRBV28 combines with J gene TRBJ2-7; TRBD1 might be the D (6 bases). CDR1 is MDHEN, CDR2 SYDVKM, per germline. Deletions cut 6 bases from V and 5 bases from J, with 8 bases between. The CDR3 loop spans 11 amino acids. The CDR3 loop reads CASSYRDEQYF. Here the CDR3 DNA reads TGTGCCAGCAGCTACAGGGACGAGCAGTACTTC. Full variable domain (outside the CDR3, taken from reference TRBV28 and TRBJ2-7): DVKVTQSSRYLVKRTGEKVFLECVQDMDHENMFWYRQDPGLGLRLIYFSYDVKMKEKGDIPEGYSVSREKKERFSLILESASTNQTSMYLCASSYRDEQYFGPGTRLTVT.